This note documents a single T cell receptor beta chain sequence. Its antigen is unknown. TCRdb keeps only in-frame clones here, not all; method: immunoSEQ multiplex PCR. Of approximately 80,000 clones listed, more than 60% are singletons. Per the germline V gene, CDR1 is MGHDK and CDR2 is SYGVNS. Trimming left V 3 bases short and J 7 bases short, with 13 bases between. This CDR3 has 13 amino acids. These data come from a study of radiotherapy plus CTLA-4 blockade in lung cancer. Study-wide context: Objective responses were observed in approximately 17% of patients, and disease control was achieved by roughly 31%. General study findings and limits: Interferon-beta and early blood T cell clone dynamics reportedly predicted response best.

The genes are TRBV25-1 and TRBJ2-7; TRBD1 is a possible D gene (5 bases). Material: peripheral blood, obtained from a patient treated with radiotherapy plus ipilimumab. The clonotype originates from a human donor with non-small cell lung cancer whose response to radiotherapy plus ipilimumab could not be evaluated. Some clones in this sample may be carry-over from other donors' samples. CDR3: CASSEDTRGEQYF. CDR3 nucleotide sequence: TGTGCCAGCAGTGAGGACACCCGCGGAGAGCAGTACTTC.